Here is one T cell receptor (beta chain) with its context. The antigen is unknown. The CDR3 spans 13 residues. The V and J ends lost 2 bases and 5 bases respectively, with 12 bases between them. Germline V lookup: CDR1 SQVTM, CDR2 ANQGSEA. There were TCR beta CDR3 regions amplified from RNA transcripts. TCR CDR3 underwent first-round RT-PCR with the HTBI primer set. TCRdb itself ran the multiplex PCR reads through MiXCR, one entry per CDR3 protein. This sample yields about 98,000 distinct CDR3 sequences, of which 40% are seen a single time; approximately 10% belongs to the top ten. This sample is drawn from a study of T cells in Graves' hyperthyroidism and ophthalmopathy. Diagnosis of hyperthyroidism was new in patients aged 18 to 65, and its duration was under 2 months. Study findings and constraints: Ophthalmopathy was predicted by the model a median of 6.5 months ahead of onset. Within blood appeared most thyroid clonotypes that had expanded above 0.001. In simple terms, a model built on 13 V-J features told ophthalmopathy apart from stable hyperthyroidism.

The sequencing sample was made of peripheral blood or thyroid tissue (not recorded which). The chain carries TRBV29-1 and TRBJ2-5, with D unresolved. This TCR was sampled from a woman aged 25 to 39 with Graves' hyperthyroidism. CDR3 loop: CSVERLVTETQYF. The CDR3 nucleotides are TGCAGCGTTGAAAGGCTAGTTACGGAGACCCAGTACTTC.